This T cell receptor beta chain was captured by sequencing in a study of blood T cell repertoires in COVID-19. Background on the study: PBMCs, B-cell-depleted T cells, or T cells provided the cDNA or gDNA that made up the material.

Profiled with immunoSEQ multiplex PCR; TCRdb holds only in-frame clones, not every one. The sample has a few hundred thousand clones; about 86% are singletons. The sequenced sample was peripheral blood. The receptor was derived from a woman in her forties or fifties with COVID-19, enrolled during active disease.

The CDR3 loop is CASSQDHSGGPDTQYF. CDR3 bases: TGTGCCAGCAGCCAAGATCACAGCGGGGGCCCGGATACGCAGTATTTT. The rearrangement links TRBV3-1 (or the pseudogene TRBV3-2) to TRBJ2-3; 8 bases agree with TRBD2. The V gene's germline CDR1 is LGHDT and CDR2 YNNKEL (reference sequence). The V gene end was trimmed by 0 bases and the J gene end by 6 bases; junction bases not matched to a gene: 8. The CDR3 sequence is 16 residues long.